This TCR beta chain was documented in a study of chemoradiotherapy in HPV16-positive cancers. In the study overall: Functional T-cell assays on a couple of HPV16-positive patients' cells defined candidate HPV-specific clones and common TCR motifs. Notes on the study in general: During treatment, candidate HPV-specific clones and E7-related motifs expanded in tumor. HPV-specific T cells were functionally defined from only two HPV16-positive patients.

TCRdb's copy holds only in-frame clones and misses some; the assay was immunoSEQ multiplex PCR. The sample consists of 15,000 to 20,000 clones, approximately 91% of them appearing once. Turning to this clone: The antigen remains undetermined.

The junction had 7 bases not matched to a gene; V was cut back by 3 bases and J by 5 bases. Germline CDR1 is SGHVS and CDR2 is FNYEAQ. The CDR3 extends over 15 amino acids. The material was blood, obtained from a patient who underwent chemoradiotherapy. The chain employs TRBV7-6 and TRBJ2-7, with TRBD1 identical over 10 bases. This clonotype was obtained from a human donor with HPV-associated anogenital cancer. In DNA, the CDR3 is TGTGCCAGCAGCTTCGAGACAGGGGGCTGGAACGAGCAGTACTTC. It encodes CASSFETGGWNEQYF. Supplemented by reference TRBV7-6 and TRBJ2-7, the full variable domain reads GAGVSQSPRYKVTKRGQDVALRCDPISGHVSLYWYRQALGQGPEFLTYFNYEAQQDKSGLPNDRFSAERPEGSISTLTIQRTEQRDSAMYRCASSFETGGWNEQYFGPGTRLTVT.